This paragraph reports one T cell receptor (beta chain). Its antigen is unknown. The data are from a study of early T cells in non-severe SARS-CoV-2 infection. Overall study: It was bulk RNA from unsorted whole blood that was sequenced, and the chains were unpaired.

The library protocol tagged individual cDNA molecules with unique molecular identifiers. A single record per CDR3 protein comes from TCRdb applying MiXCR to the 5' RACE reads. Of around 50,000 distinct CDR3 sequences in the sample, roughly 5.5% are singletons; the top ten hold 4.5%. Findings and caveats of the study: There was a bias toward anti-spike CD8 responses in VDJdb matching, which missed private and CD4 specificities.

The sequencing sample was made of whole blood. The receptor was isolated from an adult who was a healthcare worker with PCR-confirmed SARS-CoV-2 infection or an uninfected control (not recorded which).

For the CDR3, the DNA is TGTGCCAGCAGCTCAGACCTTGGAGACATTCAGTACTTC. As protein: CASSSDLGDIQYF. The gene calls are TRBV5-5 and TRBJ2-4; D not certain. The CDR3 length is 13 residues. In germline, CDR1 is SGHKS, CDR2 YYEKEE (reference sequence). Between the trimmed V and J ends, which lost 3 bases and 8 bases, there was a span of 12 bases.